The sequence of this T cell receptor (beta chain) was determined in a study of regulatory T cells in long-lasting Graves disease. In its sample, this clonotype was seen many times. Time point in this sample: newly diagnosed GD, antithyroid drugs for less than 3 months. The TCR library was made from RNA that had been extracted from PBMCs in TRIzol. V lost 5 bases to trimming and J lost 1 base, with 12 bases between them. The CDR3 totals 15 residues. In germline, CDR1 is MNHEY, CDR2 SMNVEV (reference sequence). Arm-PCR of CDR3 regions and iRepertoire HTBI primers were used to build TCR beta libraries. MiXCR was run by TCRdb on the multiplex PCR reads, yielding one entry per CDR3 protein. The table shows about 400,000 distinct CDR3 sequences, with 15% to 17% occurring only once.

V gene TRBV27 combines with J gene TRBJ1-5; no firm D call. The sequencing used peripheral blood mononuclear cells (PBMCs), collected at new diagnosis, from a patient treated with antithyroid drugs. This receptor was identified in a female donor with Graves disease. The CDR3 coding sequence is TGTGCCAGCAGTCCCTCCCTTACAAGCAATCAGCCCCAGCATTTT. Residues: CASSPSLTSNQPQHF.